This TCR beta chain was recorded in a study of technical replicates of blood from several donors (dated by TCRdb to the late 2010s). CDR1 and CDR2 are drawn from the germline V gene: SGHDN, FVKESK. The trim is 0 bases for V and 4 bases for J, with a gap of 12 bases between the germline ends. The CDR3, cysteine through phenylalanine, is 15 amino acids long. Only CDR3 DNA is held: 45 bases, read in frame from base 1. The library was obtained by the immunoSEQ multiplex PCR assay. TCRdb retrieved this table from immuneACCESS and kept in-frame rearrangements only. Not all clones are present; in checked studies, unresolved V genes account for under half, and no reason is known for the remainder. This sample has around 76,000 clones in its table, and roughly 90% of those were observed once. Together, the top ten hold 0.25% of the sample. Of note for this clone: This receptor's antigen is unknown. No base quality values were provided; no much bigger clone lies one nucleotide off.

Sample: T cells isolated from PBMCs. The TCR originated in a human donor in good health. The chain joins TRBV14 to TRBJ1-1; the D gene lacks a confident call. CDR3 region: CASSQEIAGVTEAFF. The nucleotide sequence is given as TGTGCCAGCAGCCAAGAAATAGCCGGGGTCACTGAAGCTTTCTTT.